A selection of T cell receptor beta chains follows, all from one sample in a study of response to subunit inactivated influenza vaccine. MiXCR, run by TCRdb on the RT-PCR reads, gives a single entry per CDR3 protein. This repertoire shows hundreds of thousands of distinct CDR3 sequences, 9% to 15% found once; its top ten account for about 8%. Here the sequenced sample was non-naive T cells sorted from PBMCs, taken approximately 15 days before vaccination. Source of these receptors: a man aged 50-59 years who received an inactivated influenza vaccine. CDR3s include the opening cysteine and the closing phenylalanine or tryptophan. The D gene is left open where the match is weak. Some rows have no size entry. The others give once, few or many, or a class for an expanded clone.

D gene: .; clone size: .; J gene: TRBJ2-5; V gene: TRBV3-1; CDR3 length: 17; CDR3 protein: CASSQAGSFGRSETQYF; CDR3 DNA: TGTGCCAGCAGCCAAGCCGGCTCCTTCGGCCGGAGCGAGACCCAGTACTTC
D gene: .; clone size: many; J gene: TRBJ2-2; V gene: TRBV5-1; CDR3 length: 14; CDR3 protein: CASSRGPNTGELFF; CDR3 DNA: TGCGCCAGCAGCCGTGGCCCCAACACCGGGGAGCTGTTTTTT
D gene: TRBD1; clone size: .; J gene: TRBJ1-4; V gene: TRBV20-1; CDR3 length: 15; CDR3 protein: CSASPPGQPDEKLFF; CDR3 DNA: TGCAGTGCTAGCCCCCCGGGACAGCCCGATGAAAAACTGTTTTTT
D gene: .; clone size: few; J gene: TRBJ2-3; V gene: TRBV11-2; CDR3 length: 11; CDR3 protein: CASSFPNTQYF; CDR3 DNA: TGTGCCAGCAGCTTTCCCAATACGCAGTATTTT
D gene: .; clone size: many; J gene: TRBJ2-7; V gene: TRBV2; CDR3 length: 15; CDR3 protein: CASKVDGSQGYEQYF; CDR3 DNA: TGTGCCAGCAAGGTGGACGGGTCCCAGGGGTACGAGCAGTACTTC
D gene: TRBD2; clone size: few; J gene: TRBJ2-1; V gene: TRBV7-9; CDR3 length: 15; CDR3 protein: CASSFREGPYNEQFF; CDR3 DNA: TGTGCCAGCAGCTTTCGGGAGGGCCCGTACAATGAGCAGTTCTTC
D gene: .; clone size: few; J gene: TRBJ2-5; V gene: TRBV29-1; CDR3 length: 16; CDR3 protein: CSVEDPGTLYQETQYF; CDR3 DNA: TGCAGCGTTGAAGACCCGGGGACCCTGTACCAAGAGACCCAGTACTTC
D gene: .; clone size: few; J gene: TRBJ1-2; V gene: TRBV5-1; CDR3 length: 13; CDR3 protein: CASSIDSSSGYTF; CDR3 DNA: TGCGCCAGCAGCATAGACAGCTCCTCTGGCTACACCTTC
D gene: .; clone size: .; J gene: TRBJ2-2; V gene: TRBV4-3; CDR3 length: 16; CDR3 protein: CASSEGATANTGELFF; CDR3 DNA: TGCGCCAGCAGCGAAGGAGCCACGGCCAACACCGGGGAGCTGTTTTTT
D gene: TRBD1; clone size: many; J gene: TRBJ1-1; V gene: TRBV29-1; CDR3 length: 14; CDR3 protein: CSVAGTGGGTEAFF; CDR3 DNA: TGCAGCGTTGCTGGGACAGGGGGCGGCACTGAAGCTTTCTTT
D gene: .; clone size: .; J gene: TRBJ2-5; V gene: TRBV27; CDR3 length: 14; CDR3 protein: CASGRGGRGETQYF; CDR3 DNA: TGTGCCAGCGGTCGAGGTGGGCGCGGGGAGACCCAGTACTTC
D gene: .; clone size: few; J gene: TRBJ2-5; V gene: TRBV7-9; CDR3 length: 13; CDR3 protein: CASSLSWEETQYF; CDR3 DNA: TGTGCCAGCAGCTTATCGTGGGAAGAGACCCAGTACTTC
D gene: .; clone size: .; J gene: TRBJ2-1; V gene: TRBV29-1; CDR3 length: 12; CDR3 protein: CSVGRAYNEQFF; CDR3 DNA: TGCAGCGTTGGCAGGGCCTACAATGAGCAGTTCTTC
D gene: .; clone size: few; J gene: TRBJ2-2; V gene: TRBV14; CDR3 length: 14; CDR3 protein: CASSGGLNTGELFF; CDR3 DNA: TGTGCCAGCAGCGGGGGACTGAACACCGGGGAGCTGTTTTTT
D gene: .; clone size: .; J gene: TRBJ1-4; V gene: TRBV5-1; CDR3 length: 14; CDR3 protein: CASSLGREDEKLFF; CDR3 DNA: TGCGCCAGCAGCCTGGGGAGAGAGGATGAAAAACTGTTTTTT
D gene: .; clone size: few; J gene: TRBJ1-4; V gene: TRBV20-1; CDR3 length: 12; CDR3 protein: CSARPPEEKLFF; CDR3 DNA: TGCAGTGCTCGACCTCCTGAAGAAAAACTGTTTTTT
D gene: TRBD2; clone size: .; J gene: TRBJ2-2; V gene: TRBV2; CDR3 length: 20; CDR3 protein: CASTMGQPLAGGGYAGELFF; CDR3 DNA: TGTGCCAGCACCATGGGACAACCACTAGCGGGAGGGGGATATGCCGGGGAGCTGTTTTTT
D gene: .; clone size: .; J gene: TRBJ1-5; V gene: TRBV20-1; CDR3 length: 15; CDR3 protein: CSARRGADSNQPQHF; CDR3 DNA: TGCAGTGCCCGGCGGGGGGCAGATAGCAATCAGCCCCAGCATTTT
D gene: TRBD2; clone size: few; J gene: TRBJ2-1; V gene: TRBV12-3/TRBV12-4; CDR3 length: 15; CDR3 protein: CASRRAGGSNNEQFF; CDR3 DNA: TGTGCCAGCAGGAGGGCGGGGGGGTCTAACAATGAGCAGTTCTTC
D gene: .; clone size: .; J gene: TRBJ2-7; V gene: TRBV4-3; CDR3 length: 16; CDR3 protein: CASSQDYSGISYEQYF; CDR3 DNA: TGCGCCAGCAGCCAAGATTACAGCGGAATCTCCTACGAGCAGTACTTC
D gene: TRBD1; clone size: few; J gene: TRBJ2-5; V gene: TRBV6-5; CDR3 length: 16; CDR3 protein: CASSYSWTGGAKTQYF; CDR3 DNA: TGTGCCAGCAGTTACTCGTGGACAGGGGGCGCGAAGACCCAGTACTTC